The T cell receptor beta chain described here comes from a study of blood T cell repertoires in COVID-19. Study summary: Specimens from acute and convalescent COVID-19 originated in the United States, Italy and Spain.

Seattle participants joined during active infection and were tracked over time. The authors' processing: Quantification of nucleated cells was approximated via reference gene primer amplification. Only in-frame clones appear in the TCRdb table, and some are missing; sequencing was by immunoSEQ multiplex PCR. V, J and clone size are those of that table, while D and trimming were read from the DNA. The table has 450,000 or so clones, approximately 90% seen once. The CDR3 has 14 residues. Trimming took 1 base from V and 2 from J; bases not matched to a gene: 1. Germline loops: CDR1 SGHNT, CDR2 YYREEE (reference sequence).

The sequence was collected from a man aged 18 to 35 with COVID-19, enrolled during active disease. The rearrangement links TRBV5-4 to TRBJ1-2; TRBD1 matches 8 bases. What was sequenced was peripheral blood. The CDR3 reads CASSLNRGNYGYTF. CDR3 bases: TGTGCCAGCAGCTTGAACAGGGGGAACTATGGCTACACCTTC.